These 6 T cell receptor beta chains were sequenced from one sample in a study of blood T cell repertoires in COVID-19. Produced via immunoSEQ multiplex PCR; TCRdb's table is partial and in-frame only. The sample contains fewer than 300,000 clones, around nine tenths of which appear only once. The sample consisted of peripheral blood. The receptors derive from a man aged 35 to 55 who had recovered from COVID-19.

The V and J genes are TRBV12-3 or TRBV12-4 and TRBJ2-1; the D gene is possibly TRBD1 (7 bases). The germline V and J ends were trimmed by 6 bases and 7 bases, with 13 bases remaining between them. This CDR3 has 13 amino acids. CDR3 in DNA: TGTGCCAGCAGCATCTCAGGGGGGAATGAGCAGTTCTTC. It encodes CASSISGGNEQFF.

The chain uses TRBV10-3 and TRBJ2-5, with D possibly matching TRBD1 (6 bases). The CDR3 is made up of 14 amino acids. Trimming took 5 bases from V and 4 from J, leaving 14 bases between them. Germline CDR1 reads ENHRY; CDR2 reads SYGVKD. The CDR3 region has the DNA TGTGCCATCAGTCCACAGGGCATCACAGAGACCCAGTACTTC. As protein: CAISPQGITETQYF.

The sample holds a few counts of this clone. The chain recombines TRBV5-4 with TRBJ2-1; 12 bases map to TRBD2. CDR3 length equals 15 residues. The germline gives CDR1 SGHNT, CDR2 YYREEE (reference sequence). J lost 9 bases, V lost 7 bases, and 11 bases had no gene match. The DNA for the CDR3 is TGTGCCAGCCTGGGGACTAGCGGGCCCGGGGGTGAGCAGTTCTTC. Amino acid sequence: CASLGTSGPGGEQFF.

This chain links TRBV4-1 with TRBJ2-7, with D maybe TRBD1 (6 bases). This CDR3 is 16 amino acids long. CDR1 and CDR2 (germline): MGHRA, YSYEKL. V was shortened by 1 base and J by 2 bases, with 15 bases between the two germline ends. The CDR3 nucleotides read TGCGCCAGCAGCCAAGGCCTCGGACAGACACCCTACGAGCAGTACTTC. Translated: CASSQGLGQTPYEQYF.

The DNA for the CDR3 is TGTGCCAGCAGCTCGGGGGGGCGGGGAGATACGCAGTATTTT. This codes for CASSSGGRGDTQYF. This chain connects TRBV6-5 to TRBJ2-3, with 8 bases fitting TRBD2. V lost 6 bases and J lost 5; bases outside the gene matches: 7. The CDR3 runs 14 residues. CDR1 MNHEY and CDR2 SVGAGI come from the germline V gene.

This rearrangement joins TRBV29-1 to TRBJ1-5, with 7 positions matching TRBD1. The CDR3 extends over 13 amino acids. The germline V gene has CDR1 SQVTM and CDR2 ANQGSEA. Trimming at V came to 2 bases and at J to 6 bases, leaving 4 bases not matched to a gene. The CDR3 sequence: CSVETGASQPQHF. Written as DNA, the CDR3 is TGCAGCGTTGAAACAGGGGCAAGTCAGCCCCAGCATTTT.